The clone carrying this TCR beta chain was counted ten times or more. Its antigen is not known. The CDR3 is 13 residues long. Germline-derived CDR1 and CDR2 are SGHAT and FQDESV (reference sequence). Trimming cost V 0 bases and J 8 bases, with 10 bases left between them. The table came from immunoSEQ multiplex PCR; TCRdb's copy has only in-frame clones and leaves some out. Altogether about 40,000 clones were found in the sample, and no singletons occur. The data belong to a study of T cells after posttransplantation cyclophosphamide. Study outcomes and limitations: Later post-transplant blood repertoires were often dominated by donor CD8+ memory clones.

This receptor was taken from a man in his thirties or forties in good health and a related stem cell transplant donor. Sequenced material: PBMCs. This chain uses TRBV11-1 with TRBJ1-1; D unclear. The DNA for the CDR3 is TGTGCCAGCAGCTTAGCGCTGGAGCGGGAAGCTTTCTTT. Protein: CASSLALEREAFF.